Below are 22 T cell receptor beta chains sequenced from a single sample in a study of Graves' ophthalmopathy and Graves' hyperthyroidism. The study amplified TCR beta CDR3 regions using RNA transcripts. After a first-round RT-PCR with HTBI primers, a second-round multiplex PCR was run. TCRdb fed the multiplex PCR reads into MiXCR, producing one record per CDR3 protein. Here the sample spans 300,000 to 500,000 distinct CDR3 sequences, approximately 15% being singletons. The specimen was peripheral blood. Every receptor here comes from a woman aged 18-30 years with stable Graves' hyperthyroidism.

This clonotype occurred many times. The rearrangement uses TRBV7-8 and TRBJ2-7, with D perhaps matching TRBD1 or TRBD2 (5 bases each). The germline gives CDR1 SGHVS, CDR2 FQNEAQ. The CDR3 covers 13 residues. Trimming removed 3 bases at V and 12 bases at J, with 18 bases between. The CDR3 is CASSFNVRDEGYF. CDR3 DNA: TGTGCCAGCAGCTTTAACGTCCGGGACGAGGGGTACTTC.

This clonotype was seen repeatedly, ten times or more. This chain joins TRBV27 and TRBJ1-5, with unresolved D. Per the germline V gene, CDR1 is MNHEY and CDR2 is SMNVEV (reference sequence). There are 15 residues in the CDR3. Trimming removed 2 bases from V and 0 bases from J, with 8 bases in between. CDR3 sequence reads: CASSLRAVSNQPQHF. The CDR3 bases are TGTGCCAGCAGTTTAAGGGCAGTTAGCAATCAGCCCCAGCATTTT.

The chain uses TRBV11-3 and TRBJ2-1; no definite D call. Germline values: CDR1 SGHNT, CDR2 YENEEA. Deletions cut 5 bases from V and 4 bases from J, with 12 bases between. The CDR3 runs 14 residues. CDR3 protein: CASSLSSLYNEQFF. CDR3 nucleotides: TGTGCCAGCAGCCTATCCAGTCTATACAATGAGCAGTTCTTC.

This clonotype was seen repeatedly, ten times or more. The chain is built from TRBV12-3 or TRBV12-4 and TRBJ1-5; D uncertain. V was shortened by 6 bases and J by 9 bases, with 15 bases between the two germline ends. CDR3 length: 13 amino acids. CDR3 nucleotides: TGTGCCAGCAGCCCAACGACGGTGCTGCCCCAGCATTTT. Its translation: CASSPTTVLPQHF.

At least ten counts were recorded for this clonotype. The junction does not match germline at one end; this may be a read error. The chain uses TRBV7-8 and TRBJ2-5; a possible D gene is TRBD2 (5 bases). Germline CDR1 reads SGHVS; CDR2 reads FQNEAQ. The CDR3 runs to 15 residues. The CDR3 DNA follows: TGTGCCAGCAGCTTGGTGGTTAGGGCGAGGGAGACCCGGTACTTC. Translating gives CASSLVVRARETRYF.

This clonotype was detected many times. The CDR3 here is CASSLVAGRITSNYGYTF. The CDR3 DNA sequence: TGTGCCAGCAGCTTAGTGGCAGGGAGGATAACTTCTAACTATGGCTACACCTTC. The chain combines TRBV11-3 with TRBJ1-2, with D perhaps matching TRBD1 (5 bases). The CDR3 is 18 amino acids. Germline CDR1 reads SGHNT; CDR2 reads YENEEA. With 1 base removed from V and 0 bases from J, the gap between germline ends came to 18 bases.

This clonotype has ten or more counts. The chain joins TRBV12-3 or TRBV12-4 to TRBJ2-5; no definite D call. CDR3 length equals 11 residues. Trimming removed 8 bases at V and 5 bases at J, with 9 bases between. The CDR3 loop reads CASAEMETQYF. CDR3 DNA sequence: TGTGCCAGCGCGGAAATGGAGACCCAGTACTTC.

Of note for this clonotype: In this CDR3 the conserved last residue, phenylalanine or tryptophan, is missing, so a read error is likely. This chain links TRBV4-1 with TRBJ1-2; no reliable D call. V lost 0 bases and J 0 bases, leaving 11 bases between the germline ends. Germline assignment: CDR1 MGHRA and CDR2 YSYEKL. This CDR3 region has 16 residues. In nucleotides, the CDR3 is TGCGCCAGCAGCCAAGACGCCCAGGCAGCTAACTATGGCTACACCTCC. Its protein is CASSQDAQAANYGYTS.

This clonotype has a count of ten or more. The CDR3 protein is CASNYGTGGNQPQHF. The CDR3 DNA follows: TGTGCCAGTAATTACGGGACAGGTGGGAATCAGCCCCAGCATTTT. V is TRBV6-5 and J is TRBJ1-5, with 8 bases fitting TRBD1. This CDR3 spans 15 amino acids. V dropped 9 bases and J dropped 4; count of bases not matched to a gene: 11. The V gene's germline CDR1 is MNHEY and CDR2 SVGAGI.

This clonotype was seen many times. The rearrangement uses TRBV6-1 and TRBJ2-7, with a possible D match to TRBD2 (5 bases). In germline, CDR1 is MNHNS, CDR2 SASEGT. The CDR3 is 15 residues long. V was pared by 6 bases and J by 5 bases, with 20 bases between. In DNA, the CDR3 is TGTGCCAGCAGGTTCCGGACGGCGGGCGCTAACGAGCAGTACTTC. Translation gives CASRFRTAGANEQYF.

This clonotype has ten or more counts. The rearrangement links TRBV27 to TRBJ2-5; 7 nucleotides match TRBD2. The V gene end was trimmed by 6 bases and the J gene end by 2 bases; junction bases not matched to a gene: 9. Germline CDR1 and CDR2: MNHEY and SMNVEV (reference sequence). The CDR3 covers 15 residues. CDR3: CASRGPSGLQETQYF. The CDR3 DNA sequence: TGTGCCAGCAGGGGGCCTAGCGGCCTTCAAGAGACCCAGTACTTC.

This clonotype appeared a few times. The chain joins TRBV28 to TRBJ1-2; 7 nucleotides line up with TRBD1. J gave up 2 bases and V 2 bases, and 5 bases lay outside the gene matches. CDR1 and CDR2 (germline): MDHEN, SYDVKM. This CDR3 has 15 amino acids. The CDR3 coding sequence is TGTGCCAGCAGTTTAGTCACAGGGGCAAACTATGGCTACACCTTC. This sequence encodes CASSLVTGANYGYTF.

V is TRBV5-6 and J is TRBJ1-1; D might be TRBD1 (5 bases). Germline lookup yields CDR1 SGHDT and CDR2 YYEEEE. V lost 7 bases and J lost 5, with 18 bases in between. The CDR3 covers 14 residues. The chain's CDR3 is CASQEAGVDTEAFF. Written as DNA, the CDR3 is TGTGCCAGCCAAGAGGCGGGGGTGGATACTGAAGCTTTCTTT. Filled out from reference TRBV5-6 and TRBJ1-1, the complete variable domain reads DAGVTQSPTHLIKTRGQQVTLRCSPKSGHDTVSWYQQALGQGPQFIFQYYEEEERQRGNFPDRFSGHQFPNYSSELNVNALLLGDSALYLCASQEAGVDTEAFFGQGTRLTVV.

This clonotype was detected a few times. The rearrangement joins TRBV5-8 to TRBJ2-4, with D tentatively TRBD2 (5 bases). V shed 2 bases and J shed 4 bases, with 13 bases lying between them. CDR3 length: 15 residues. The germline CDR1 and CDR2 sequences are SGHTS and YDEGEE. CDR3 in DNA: TGTGCCAGCAGCTTAGAGGCGGGCCTGAAAAACATTCAGTACTTC. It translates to CASSLEAGLKNIQYF.

The CDR3 sequence: CASSGGRGNYGYTF. The CDR3 coding sequence is TGCGCCAGCAGCGGAGGCAGGGGCAACTATGGCTACACCTTC. J is TRBJ1-2 and V is TRBV5-1; weak D call: TRBD1 (6 bases). The CDR3 has 14 amino acids. V was trimmed by 4 bases and J by 2 bases, leaving 12 bases between them. Germline values: CDR1 SGHRS, CDR2 YFSETQ.

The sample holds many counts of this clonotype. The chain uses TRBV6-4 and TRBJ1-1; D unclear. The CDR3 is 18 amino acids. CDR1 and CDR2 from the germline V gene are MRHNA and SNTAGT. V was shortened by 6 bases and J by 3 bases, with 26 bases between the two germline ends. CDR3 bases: TGTGCCAGCAGAGCCCGACCGCCCCTAGAATTTTCGGACACTGAAGCTTTCTTT. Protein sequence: CASRARPPLEFSDTEAFF.

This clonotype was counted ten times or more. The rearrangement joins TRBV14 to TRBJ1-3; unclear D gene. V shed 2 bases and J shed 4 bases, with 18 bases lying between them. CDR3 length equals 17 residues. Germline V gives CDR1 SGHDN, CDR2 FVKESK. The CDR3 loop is CASSQWIGSSWGNTIYF. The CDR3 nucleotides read TGTGCCAGCAGCCAATGGATTGGTTCGTCTTGGGGAAACACCATATATTTT.

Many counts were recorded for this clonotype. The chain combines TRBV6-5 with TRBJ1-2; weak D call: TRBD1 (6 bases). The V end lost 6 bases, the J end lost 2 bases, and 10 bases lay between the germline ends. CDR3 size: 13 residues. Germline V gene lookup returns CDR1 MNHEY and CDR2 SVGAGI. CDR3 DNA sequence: TGTGCCAGCAGCACCGGACAGAACTATGGCTACACCTTC. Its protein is CASSTGQNYGYTF.

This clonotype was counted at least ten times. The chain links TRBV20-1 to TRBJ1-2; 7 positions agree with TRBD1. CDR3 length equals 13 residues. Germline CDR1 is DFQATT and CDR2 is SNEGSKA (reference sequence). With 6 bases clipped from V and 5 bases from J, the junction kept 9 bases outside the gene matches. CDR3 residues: CSAPLPTGYGYTF. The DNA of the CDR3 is TGCAGTGCCCCACTTCCGACAGGGTATGGCTACACCTTC.

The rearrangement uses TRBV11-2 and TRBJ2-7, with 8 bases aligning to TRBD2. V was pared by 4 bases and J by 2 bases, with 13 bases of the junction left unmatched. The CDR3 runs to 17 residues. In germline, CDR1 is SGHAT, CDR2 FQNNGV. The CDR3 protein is CASSSRSLSGAAYEQYF. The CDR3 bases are TGTGCCAGCAGCTCTCGATCCCTTAGCGGGGCGGCCTACGAGCAGTACTTC. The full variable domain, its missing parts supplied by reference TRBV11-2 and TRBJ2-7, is EAGVAQSPRYKIIEKRQSVAFWCNPISGHATLYWYQQILGQGPKLLIQFQNNGVVDDSQLPKDRFSAERLKGVDSTLKIQPAKLEDSAVYLCASSSRSLSGAAYEQYFGPGTRLTVT.

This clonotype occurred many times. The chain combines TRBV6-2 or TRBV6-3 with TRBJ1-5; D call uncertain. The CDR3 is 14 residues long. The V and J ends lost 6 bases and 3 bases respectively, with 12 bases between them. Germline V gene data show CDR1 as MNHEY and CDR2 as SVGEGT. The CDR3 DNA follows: TGTGCCAGCAGAGCGCTCGCTTCCAATCAGCCCCAGCATTTT. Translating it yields CASRALASNQPQHF.

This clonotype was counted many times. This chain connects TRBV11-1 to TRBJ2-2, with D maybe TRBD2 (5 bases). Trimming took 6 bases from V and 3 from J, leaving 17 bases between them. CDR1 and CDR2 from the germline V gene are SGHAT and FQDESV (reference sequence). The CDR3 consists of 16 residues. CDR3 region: CASSHPLGGDTGELFF. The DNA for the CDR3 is TGTGCCAGCAGTCACCCCCTTGGAGGCGACACCGGGGAGCTGTTTTTT.